These T cell receptor beta chains were read from a single sample in a study of blood T cell repertoires in COVID-19. Profiling relied on immunoSEQ multiplex PCR, and the TCRdb table lists in-frame clones only, not all of them. Found here are 55,000 to 65,000 clones, over 75% of them singletons; the top ten hold under 40%. Sequenced: peripheral blood. Receptors originate from a man aged 60 to 69 with COVID-19, enrolled during active disease. Each CDR3 is given with its conserved first and last residue. A D gene is named only where the DNA matches it firmly. Rows give clone size only sometimes, using once, few, many, or a class for an expanded clone.

D	V	J	size	CDR3	DNA
NA	TRBV7-5	TRBJ1-2	NA	CARSLQGQGYGYTF	TGTGCCAGAAGCTTACAAGGGCAGGGTTATGGCTACACCTTC
TRBD1	TRBV30	TRBJ2-1	NA	CAWTGQENNEQFF	TGTGCCTGGACGGGACAGGAGAACAATGAGCAGTTCTTC
NA	TRBV18	TRBJ2-1	NA	CASSPLRDYNEQFF	TGTGCCAGCTCACCACTCAGGGATTACAATGAGCAGTTCTTC
NA	TRBV5-1	TRBJ2-2	NA	CASSLEWEKTGELFF	TGCGCCAGCAGCTTAGAGTGGGAGAAAACCGGGGAGCTGTTTTTT
NA	TRBV5-4	TRBJ1-2	NA	CASSLDVTGYGYTF	TGTGCCAGCAGCTTGGACGTGACAGGCTATGGCTACACCTTC
TRBD2	TRBV7-3	TRBJ2-3	NA	CASSLFSSGGDTQYF	TGTGCCAGCAGCTTATTTTCTAGCGGGGGAGATACGCAGTATTTT
TRBD1	TRBV10-3	TRBJ1-1	NA	CAISEWDRNSNTEAFF	TGTGCCATCAGTGAGTGGGACAGAAATAGCAACACTGAAGCTTTCTTT
TRBD1	TRBV2	TRBJ2-2	NA	CASSTRDRTGELFF	TGTGCCAGCAGTACCCGGGACAGAACCGGGGAGCTGTTTTTT
TRBD1	TRBV11-3	TRBJ2-6	NA	CASSKSGGSGANVLTF	TGTGCCAGCAGCAAATCAGGGGGCTCTGGGGCCAACGTCCTGACTTTC
NA	TRBV19	TRBJ1-5	NA	CASSLGQGGQPQHF	TGTGCCAGTAGTCTGGGGCAAGGGGGACAGCCCCAGCATTTT
NA	TRBV27	TRBJ1-4	few	CASSSTTGFEKLFF	TGTGCCAGCAGTTCGACCACAGGGTTCGAAAAACTGTTTTTT
TRBD1	TRBV5-1	TRBJ2-7	many	CASSRDSLNEQYF	TGCGCCAGCAGCCGGGACAGTTTAAACGAGCAGTACTTC
NA	TRBV19	TRBJ2-1	few	CASSIQYSYNEQFF	TGTGCCAGTAGTATCCAGTATTCTTACAATGAGCAGTTCTTC
TRBD2	TRBV27	TRBJ2-7	NA	CASSPYEAGGPHEQYF	TGTGCCAGCAGTCCTTACGAAGCGGGAGGGCCCCACGAGCAGTACTTC
NA	TRBV6-2/TRBV6-3	TRBJ1-2	NA	CASSPKLGYGYTF	TGTGCCAGCAGCCCGAAGCTCGGCTATGGCTACACCTTC
NA	TRBV11-3	TRBJ2-7	NA	CASSSPFRGGTYEQYF	TGTGCCAGCAGCTCGCCCTTTCGAGGCGGGACCTACGAGCAGTACTTC
NA	TRBV7-2	TRBJ1-5	few	CASSLGGRGLNQPQHF	TGTGCCAGCAGCTTAGGAGGCAGGGGCTTGAATCAGCCCCAGCATTTT
TRBD2	TRBV5-1	TRBJ2-5	NA	CASSPGGGANQETQYF	TGCGCCAGCAGCCCCGGGGGGGGCGCGAACCAAGAGACCCAGTACTTC
TRBD1	TRBV5-6	TRBJ2-1	NA	CASSFSLRTGYNEQFF	TGTGCCAGCAGCTTCTCCTTGCGGACAGGCTACAATGAGCAGTTCTTC
NA	TRBV5-4	TRBJ1-5	NA	CASSLAGSNQPQHF	TGTGCCAGCAGCTTGGCGGGGAGCAATCAGCCCCAGCATTTT
TRBD1	TRBV30	TRBJ1-3	NA	CAWRLTGGAGNTIYF	TGTGCCTGGAGGCTAACAGGGGGCGCCGGAAACACCATATATTTT
NA	TRBV27	TRBJ2-1	NA	CASRLRASYNEQFF	TGTGCCAGCAGGCTCAGGGCGTCCTACAATGAGCAGTTCTTC
NA	TRBV7-9	TRBJ2-2	NA	CASSSDRDTGELFF	TGTGCCAGCAGCTCCGACAGAGACACCGGGGAGCTGTTTTTT
NA	TRBV11-2	TRBJ2-4	NA	CASSYGRGIAKNIQYF	TGTGCCAGCAGCTACGGAAGGGGGATAGCCAAAAACATTCAGTACTTC
TRBD1	TRBV12-3/TRBV12-4	TRBJ1-2	NA	CASSLEGAYGYTF	TGTGCCAGCAGTTTAGAGGGGGCCTATGGCTACACCTTC
NA	TRBV27	TRBJ2-5	NA	CASSLNGGYQETQYF	TGTGCCAGCAGTTTGAACGGCGGGTATCAAGAGACCCAGTACTTC
NA	TRBV7-6	TRBJ1-4	NA	CASSAPRGQRGEKLFF	TGTGCCAGCAGCGCTCCCCGGGGACAACGGGGTGAAAAACTGTTTTTT
NA	TRBV30	TRBJ1-4	few	CAWSDEGAGEGKLFF	TGTGCCTGGAGTGATGAAGGGGCAGGGGAAGGAAAACTGTTTTTT
NA	TRBV11-3	TRBJ1-3	once	CASSLSGNTIYF	TGTGCCAGCAGCTTGAGTGGAAACACCATATATTTT
TRBD2	TRBV11-2	TRBJ2-5	NA	CASRQLAGGWETQYF	TGTGCCAGCAGACAACTAGCGGGGGGCTGGGAGACCCAGTACTTC
NA	TRBV30	TRBJ2-7	NA	CACGQYEQYF	TGTGCCTGCGGACAGTACGAGCAGTACTTC
NA	TRBV27	TRBJ2-1	NA	CAIGKQGSYNEQFF	TGTGCCATAGGAAAACAGGGCTCCTACAATGAGCAGTTCTTC
NA	TRBV9	TRBJ2-3	NA	CASSVVGEVTDTQYF	TGTGCCAGCAGCGTAGTTGGTGAGGTCACAGATACGCAGTATTTT
NA	TRBV4-2	TRBJ2-7	few	CASSQAQGHSYEQYF	TGTGCCAGCAGCCAAGCCCAGGGACACTCCTACGAGCAGTACTTC
TRBD1	TRBV5-8	TRBJ1-5	NA	CASSLGQGFQPQHF	TGTGCCAGCAGCCTCGGACAGGGCTTTCAGCCCCAGCATTTT
NA	TRBV19	TRBJ1-2	NA	CASSATGRANYGYTF	TGTGCCAGTAGTGCGACAGGCCGAGCTAACTATGGCTACACCTTC
TRBD1	TRBV6-5	TRBJ1-2	NA	CASRLDRGQSYGYTF	TGTGCCAGCAGGCTTGACAGGGGGCAAAGCTATGGCTACACCTTC
TRBD1	TRBV2	TRBJ1-2	NA	CASNARAGGYGYTF	TGTGCCAGCAACGCTCGTGCAGGGGGCTATGGCTACACCTTC
NA	TRBV19	TRBJ1-5	NA	CASSINRNQPQHF	TGTGCCAGTAGTATAAACAGGAATCAGCCCCAGCATTTT
TRBD1	TRBV5-1	TRBJ1-2	NA	CASSPGQEGYTF	TGCGCCAGCAGCCCCGGACAGGAAGGCTACACCTTC
NA	TRBV25-1	TRBJ1-2	NA	CASSEGGARGYGYTF	TGTGCCAGCAGTGAAGGGGGGGCGAGAGGCTATGGCTACACCTTC
NA	TRBV7-9	TRBJ1-2	NA	CASSLDSYGYTF	TGTGCCAGCAGCTTGGACAGCTATGGCTACACCTTC
NA	TRBV5-6	TRBJ2-7	NA	CASSSMYEQYF	TGTGCCAGCAGCTCCATGTACGAGCAGTACTTC
NA	TRBV5-4	TRBJ2-7	NA	CASSRNRGYEQYF	TGTGCCAGCAGCCGAAACCGGGGTTACGAGCAGTACTTC
NA	TRBV27	TRBJ1-3	NA	CASSFSGSGNTIYF	TGTGCCAGCAGTTTTTCAGGGTCTGGAAACACCATATATTTT
NA	TRBV25-1	TRBJ1-2	once	CASSDPSVKNYGYTF	TGTGCCAGCAGTGATCCATCGGTGAAGAACTATGGCTACACCTTC
TRBD2	TRBV7-2	TRBJ2-3	NA	CASSSGLAGGTDTQYF	TGTGCCAGCAGCTCCGGACTAGCGGGGGGTACAGATACGCAGTATTTT
TRBD2	TRBV12-3/TRBV12-4	TRBJ2-5	once	CASSTSGQETQYF	TGTGCCAGCAGTACTAGCGGCCAAGAGACCCAGTACTTC
NA	TRBV5-1	TRBJ1-1	few	CASSLVAAMNTEAFF	TGCGCCAGCAGCTTGGTGGCCGCAATGAACACTGAAGCTTTCTTT
NA	TRBV2	TRBJ2-3	once	CASSPFTGSSTDTQYF	TGTGCCAGCAGTCCCTTCACGGGGTCTAGCACAGATACGCAGTATTTT
NA	TRBV5-1	TRBJ2-3	NA	CASSLEAAHTDTQYF	TGCGCCAGCAGCTTGGAGGCAGCGCACACGGATACGCAGTATTTT
TRBD2	TRBV10-3	TRBJ2-1	NA	CAIGNGQVRLAGINEQFF	TGTGCCATCGGCAATGGACAGGTGCGGCTAGCGGGAATCAATGAGCAGTTCTTC
TRBD1	TRBV6-6	TRBJ2-5	few	CASSPLQGQETQYF	TGTGCCAGCAGCCCTTTACAGGGGCAAGAGACCCAGTACTTC
NA	TRBV25-1	TRBJ2-6	NA	CASHTGANVLTF	TGTGCCAGTCACACTGGGGCCAACGTCCTGACTTTC
NA	TRBV29-1	TRBJ1-1	NA	CSVRSETNTEAFF	TGCAGCGTTCGCAGCGAGACGAACACTGAAGCTTTCTTT
TRBD2	TRBV2	TRBJ2-2	NA	CASSEGRAGLTGELFF	TGTGCCAGCAGTGAGGGGAGAGCGGGGCTCACCGGGGAGCTGTTTTTT
NA	TRBV2	TRBJ1-5	NA	CASSPPGNQPQHF	TGTGCCAGCAGTCCTCCAGGGAATCAGCCCCAGCATTTT